These 29 T cell receptor beta chains came from one sample sequenced in a study of T cells in Graves' hyperthyroidism and ophthalmopathy. What was amplified from RNA transcripts were TCR beta CDR3 regions. Carried out on the TCR CDR3, a first-round RT-PCR used the HTBI primer set. From the multiplex PCR reads, TCRdb called clonotypes with MiXCR, one entry per CDR3 protein. This table holds roughly 720,000 distinct CDR3 sequences, approximately 15% found once. The sequencing sample was made of blood. The receptors here all came from a man between 50 and 59 years old with Graves' hyperthyroidism.

This clonotype was seen many times. The CDR3 region has the DNA TGTGCCAGCAGTAAGGAGGGGGGGATGGGCACTGAAGCTTTCTTT. Its protein product is CASSKEGGMGTEAFF. The V gene is TRBV11-2, the J gene TRBJ1-1; D might be TRBD1 (6 bases). The CDR3 extends over 15 amino acids. The germline V and J ends were trimmed by 6 bases and 4 bases, with 18 bases remaining between them. Germline CDR1 reads SGHAT; CDR2 reads FQNNGV. The full variable domain, its missing parts supplied by reference TRBV11-2 and TRBJ1-1, is EAGVAQSPRYKIIEKRQSVAFWCNPISGHATLYWYQQILGQGPKLLIQFQNNGVVDDSQLPKDRFSAERLKGVDSTLKIQPAKLEDSAVYLCASSKEGGMGTEAFFGQGTRLTVV.

The chain combines TRBV7-9 with TRBJ2-7; 7 nucleotides match TRBD1. CDR1 is SEHNR, CDR2 FQNEAQ, per germline (reference sequence). J gave up 1 base and V 5 bases, and 14 bases lay outside the gene matches. The CDR3 loop spans 17 amino acids. This CDR3 reads CASSPTSFRQGSYEQYF. The CDR3 DNA sequence: TGTGCCAGCAGCCCGACCAGTTTCCGACAGGGATCCTACGAGCAGTACTTC.

This clonotype was picked up many times. V gene TRBV7-2 combines with J gene TRBJ2-3; a weak D match, TRBD1 (5 bases). This CDR3 has 15 amino acids. Germline CDR1 and CDR2: SGHTA and FQGNSA. V lost 3 bases, J lost 6 bases, and 16 bases lay in between. The CDR3, as DNA: TGTGCCAGCAGCTTTGATGGCAGGGCGTTCGATACGCAGTATTTT. This codes for CASSFDGRAFDTQYF.

This chain links TRBV11-2 with TRBJ2-4, with 7 nucleotides matching TRBD2. Germline V lookup: CDR1 SGHAT, CDR2 FQNNGV. J lost 8 bases, V lost 7 bases, and 11 bases had no gene match. The CDR3 totals 14 residues. The CDR3 sequence is CASTALGGSDIQYF. The DNA of the CDR3 is TGTGCCAGCACGGCGTTGGGCGGGAGTGACATTCAGTACTTC.

V is TRBV7-8 and J is TRBJ1-4, with TRBD1 matching over 7 bases. In germline, CDR1 is SGHVS, CDR2 FQNEAQ. V gave up 3 bases and J gave up 5 bases; unmatched junction bases: 9. The CDR3 runs to 16 residues. The CDR3 bases are TGTGCCAGCAGCTTCAGACAGGGTTCGCTCAATGAAAAACTGTTTTTT. It translates to CASSFRQGSLNEKLFF. The full variable domain, completed using reference TRBV7-8 and TRBJ1-4, is GAGVSQSPRYKVAKRGQDVALRCDPISGHVSLFWYQQALGQGPEFLTYFQNEAQLDKSGLPSDRFFAERPEGSVSTLKIQRTQQEDSAVYLCASSFRQGSLNEKLFFGSGTQLSVL.

This clonotype has just a few counts. This sequence joins TRBV4-3 and TRBJ2-3; perhaps TRBD2 as D (5 bases). The germline V gene encodes CDR1 LGHNA and CDR2 YSLEER. V lost 3 bases, J lost 0 bases, and 16 bases lay in between. The CDR3 has 17 amino acids. The CDR3 DNA reads as TGCGCCAGCAGCCAGCTCCCGGACTGGACTAGCACAGATACGCAGTATTTT. The encoded protein is CASSQLPDWTSTDTQYF.

A few counts support this clonotype. The gene calls are TRBV27 and TRBJ1-1; no clear D. Germline V gives CDR1 MNHEY, CDR2 SMNVEV (reference sequence). The V end lost 6 bases, the J end lost 3 bases, and 23 bases lay between the germline ends. The CDR3 sequence is 17 residues long. This CDR3 reads CASRADVIREGDTEAFF. DNA of the CDR3: TGTGCCAGCAGAGCCGATGTGATAAGGGAGGGCGACACTGAAGCTTTCTTT.

This clonotype came up many times. V and J are TRBV6-1 and TRBJ2-7; D not resolved. CDR3 size: 16 residues. CDR1 is MNHNS, CDR2 SASEGT, per germline. Trimming left V 5 bases short and J 6 bases short, with 23 bases between. The CDR3 nucleotides are TGTGCCAGCAGTAATCCCCCGGCTACCCTCAGAGCCGAGCAGTACTTC. As protein: CASSNPPATLRAEQYF.

This chain links TRBV6-1 with TRBJ2-7; 9 bases match TRBD1. Trimming took 6 bases from V and 9 from J; bases not matched to a gene: 9. Looked up from germline, CDR1 is MNHNS and CDR2 is SASEGT. This CDR3 comprises 13 residues. The CDR3 DNA reads TGTGCCAGCAGGCCGGCGGGACAGGGAGGGCAGTACTTC. Protein sequence: CASRPAGQGGQYF.

The table lists this clonotype with many counts. The chain links TRBV20-1 to TRBJ1-1; D is undetermined. V was pared by 5 bases and J by 4 bases, with 17 bases between. CDR1 and CDR2 from the germline V gene are DFQATT and SNEGSKA (reference sequence). CDR3 length equals 14 residues. The CDR3 region has the DNA TGCAGTGCTCCGGACGGACGGGCGGGCACTGAAGCTTTCTTT. It specifies CSAPDGRAGTEAFF.

Many counts were recorded for this clonotype. The rearrangement uses TRBV7-9 and TRBJ2-1, with 16 nucleotides matching TRBD2. This CDR3 comprises 20 residues. The trim removed 1 base at V and 1 base at J, leaving 7 bases unmatched. Germline V gene lookup returns CDR1 SEHNR and CDR2 FQNEAQ (reference sequence). CDR3 residues: CASSLVFGTSGRGSYNEQFF. CDR3 nucleotide sequence: TGTGCCAGCAGCTTAGTGTTTGGGACTAGCGGGAGGGGGTCCTACAATGAGCAGTTCTTC.

The V gene is TRBV12-3 or TRBV12-4, the J gene TRBJ2-7; the D is unclear. There are 17 residues in the CDR3. The V gene lost 4 bases and the J gene lost 4 bases, with 23 bases spanning the gap. The CDR3 DNA reads TGTGCCAGCAGTTCCCCAATGGGTGCCCACCAGAGGTACGAGCAGTACTTC. Protein product: CASSSPMGAHQRYEQYF.

This clonotype has a count of ten or more. V is TRBV12-3 or TRBV12-4 and J is TRBJ2-3, with D hard to call. This CDR3 contains 13 residues. The ends were cut back, 5 bases at V and 11 bases at J, with 17 bases in the middle. The CDR3 spells CASSPTRVSVQYF. For the CDR3, the DNA is TGTGCCAGCAGTCCTACAAGAGTCTCCGTGCAGTATTTT.

At least ten counts were recorded for this clonotype. The genes are TRBV28 and TRBJ1-1, with 11 bases identical to TRBD1. Trimming cost V 2 bases and J 3 bases; bases outside gene matches: 2. The CDR3 extends over 15 amino acids. Germline CDR1 and CDR2: MDHEN and SYDVKM. The CDR3 is CASSLGGQGDTEAFF. For the CDR3, the DNA is TGTGCCAGCAGTTTAGGGGGACAGGGGGACACTGAAGCTTTCTTT.

The chain combines TRBV18 with TRBJ2-5, with 11 bases lining up with TRBD2. The CDR3 loop spans 16 amino acids. Trimming took 3 bases from V and 4 from J; bases not matched to a gene: 7. Germline CDR1 and CDR2: KGHSH and LQKENI. CDR3 sequence: CASSPSTSGEVETQYF. CDR3 DNA sequence: TGTGCCAGCTCACCTTCGACTAGCGGGGAGGTAGAGACCCAGTACTTC.

V gene TRBV9 combines with J gene TRBJ1-6, with TRBD1 matching 10 bases. Germline values: CDR1 SGDLS, CDR2 YYNGEE. Unmatched junction bases numbered 6, after V lost 0 bases and J lost 9 bases. This CDR3 is 16 amino acids long. This CDR3 reads CASSVEPGTGVSPLHF. The DNA of the CDR3 is TGTGCCAGCAGCGTAGAACCCGGGACAGGGGTTTCACCCCTCCACTTT.

This clonotype came up many times. V gene TRBV11-2 combines with J gene TRBJ2-1; TRBD1 might be the D (6 bases). CDR3 size: 15 residues. With 3 bases removed from V and 4 bases from J, the gap between germline ends came to 13 bases. In germline, CDR1 is SGHAT, CDR2 FQNNGV. In nucleotides, the CDR3 is TGTGCCAGCAGCTTTGGTGGGACAACATACAATGAGCAGTTCTTC. Its translation is CASSFGGTTYNEQFF.

The sample holds a few counts of this clonotype. At one boundary the junction diverges from the germline segment, which might be a read error. The chain joins TRBV11-3 to TRBJ2-7; D uncertain. The length of the CDR3 is 10 residues. Germline CDR1 SGHNT, CDR2 YENEEA. The CDR3 protein is CASSLDGGDF. The CDR3 coding sequence is TGTGCCAGCAGCTTAGATGGTGGGGACTTC. The variable domain in full, with the rest retrieved from reference TRBV11-3 and TRBJ2-7, is EAGVVQSPRYKIIEKKQPVAFWCNPISGHNTLYWYLQNLGQGPELLIRYENEEAVDDSQLPKDRFSAERLKGVDSTLKIQPAELGDSAVYLCASSLDGGDFGPGTRLTVT.

This clonotype was observed a few times. The chain has TRBV4-3 and TRBJ2-7; D is undetermined. The CDR3 is 16 residues long. From germline, CDR1 is LGHNA and CDR2 YSLEER. The V end lost 0 bases, the J end lost 0 bases, and 12 bases lay between the germline ends. CDR3 nucleotide sequence: TGCGCCAGCAGCCAAGAAAAGGTCGGGTACTCCTACGAGCAGTACTTC. It yields the protein CASSQEKVGYSYEQYF.

This clonotype was recorded a few times. The chain has TRBV19 and TRBJ2-1; D not resolved. CDR1 and CDR2 (germline): LNHDA, SQIVND (reference sequence). The CDR3 extends over 16 amino acids. The V gene lost 0 bases and the J gene lost 4 bases, with 13 bases spanning the gap. CDR3 in amino acids: CASSIDWAPLYNEQFF. The CDR3, as DNA: TGTGCCAGTAGTATAGATTGGGCGCCACTATACAATGAGCAGTTCTTC. The whole variable domain, filled in from reference TRBV19 and TRBJ2-1, reads DGGITQSPKYLFRKEGQNVTLSCEQNLNHDAMYWYRQDPGQGLRLIYYSQIVNDFQKGDIAEGYSVSREKKESFPLTVTSAQKNPTAFYLCASSIDWAPLYNEQFFGPGTRLTVL.

This clonotype appeared many times. The DNA of the CDR3 is TGTGCCAGCAGCTTAGGAGCCACCGACTACGAGCAGTACTTC. Translation: CASSLGATDYEQYF. This sequence joins TRBV11-3 and TRBJ2-7; D uncertain. Trimming took off 1 base at V and 3 bases at J, with 10 bases between the two ends. The CDR3 consists of 14 residues. Germline CDR1 reads SGHNT; CDR2 reads YENEEA.

This clonotype has only a few counts. Just one base apart from a much larger clone, this may be a read error. This CDR3 is CASSPDRDTYEQCF. The CDR3 region has the DNA TGTGCCAGCAGCCCGGACAGGGACACCTACGAGCAGTGCTTC. This chain joins TRBV7-2 and TRBJ2-7; 8 positions agree with TRBD1. Germline assignment: CDR1 SGHTA and CDR2 FQGNSA. The CDR3 spans 14 residues.

This clonotype has only a few counts. V and J are TRBV11-2 and TRBJ2-6; D possibly corresponds to TRBD1 (5 bases). The V gene's germline CDR1 is SGHAT and CDR2 FQNNGV. The CDR3 length is 15 residues. The V gene lost 5 bases and the J gene lost 2 bases, with 10 bases spanning the gap. CDR3 region: CASSVQGTGANVLTF. DNA for the CDR3: TGTGCCAGCAGCGTCCAGGGTACTGGGGCCAACGTCCTGACTTTC.

In this sample, this clonotype turned up a few times. The chain combines TRBV6-1 with TRBJ1-5; TRBD1 might be the D (5 bases). Germline values: CDR1 MNHNS, CDR2 SASEGT. The CDR3 is 16 residues long. Trimming removed 6 bases at V and 1 base at J, with 16 bases between. CDR3 nucleotides: TGTGCCAGCAGACAGGACGGTTTAGGAAGCAATCAGCCCCAGCATTTT. Protein: CASRQDGLGSNQPQHF.

This clonotype was found many times. The CDR3 loop reads CASSSRDVEGYAEAFF. CDR3 coding DNA: TGTGCCAGCAGCTCTAGAGATGTTGAGGGTTACGCTGAAGCTTTCTTT. The rearrangement uses TRBV7-2 and TRBJ1-1; D unresolved. Germline CDR1 is SGHTA and CDR2 is FQGNSA. V shed 4 bases and J shed 6 bases, with 21 bases lying between them. The length of the CDR3 is 16 residues.

This clonotype was recorded many times. The rearrangement uses TRBV19 and TRBJ2-7; 8 bases agree with TRBD2. This CDR3 has 16 residues. V trimming: 0 bases; J trimming: 4 bases; junction bases outside the gene matches: 8. The germline CDR1 and CDR2 sequences are LNHDA and SQIVND (reference sequence). In DNA form, the CDR3 reads TGTGCCAGTAGTATAGATTTCCGGGAGGGCCGTTACGAGCAGTACTTC. This codes for CASSIDFREGRYEQYF.

This clonotype was seen more than once but under ten times. The chain uses TRBV27 and TRBJ2-2, with unresolved D. Trimming left V 2 bases short and J 2 bases short, with 12 bases between. Germline CDR1 MNHEY, CDR2 SMNVEV (reference sequence). The CDR3 runs 16 residues. The CDR3 sequence: CASSLVGRGNTGELFF. The CDR3 region has the DNA TGTGCCAGCAGTTTAGTCGGCCGCGGCAACACCGGGGAGCTGTTTTTT.

In this sample, this clonotype turned up many times. The chain is built from TRBV20-1 and TRBJ2-2, with D possibly matching TRBD2 (5 bases). Trimming removed 3 bases at V and 6 bases at J, with 8 bases between. This CDR3 has 12 residues. The germline V gene encodes CDR1 DFQATT and CDR2 SNEGSKA (reference sequence). The CDR3 loop reads CSASRGPGELFF. Here the CDR3 DNA reads TGCAGTGCTAGCCGGGGTCCCGGGGAGCTGTTTTTT.

There are a few counts of this clonotype. The V call is TRBV4-3, the J call TRBJ2-7; possible D gene TRBD1, 5 bases. The CDR3 is 16 residues long. V lost 0 bases, J lost 1 base, and 13 bases lay in between. Per germline, CDR1 LGHNA and CDR2 YSLEER. The CDR3 coding sequence is TGCGCCAGCAGCCAAGAGGGGCCAGCCGCATCCTACGAGCAGTACTTC. Amino acid sequence: CASSQEGPAASYEQYF.